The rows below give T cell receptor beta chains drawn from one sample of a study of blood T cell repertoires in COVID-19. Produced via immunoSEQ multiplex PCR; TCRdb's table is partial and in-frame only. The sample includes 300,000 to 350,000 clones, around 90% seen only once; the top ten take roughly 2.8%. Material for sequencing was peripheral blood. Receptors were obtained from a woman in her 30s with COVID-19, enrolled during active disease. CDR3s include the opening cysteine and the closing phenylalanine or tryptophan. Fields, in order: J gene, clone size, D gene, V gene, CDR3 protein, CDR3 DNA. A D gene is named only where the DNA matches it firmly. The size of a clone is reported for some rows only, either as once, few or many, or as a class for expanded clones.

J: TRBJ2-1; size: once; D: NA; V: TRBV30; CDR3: CAGTSGTAIYNEQFF; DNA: TGTGCCGGGACTTCCGGGACAGCGATCTACAATGAGCAGTTCTTC
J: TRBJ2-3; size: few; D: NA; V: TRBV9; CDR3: CASSLSPLTDTQYF; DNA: TGTGCCAGCAGCCTATCCCCCCTCACAGATACGCAGTATTTT
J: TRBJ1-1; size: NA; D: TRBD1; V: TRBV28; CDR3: CASRGQTLGDTEAFF; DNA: TGTGCCAGCAGGGGACAGACTTTAGGGGACACTGAAGCTTTCTTT
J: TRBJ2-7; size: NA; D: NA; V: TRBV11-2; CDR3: CASSQGLGEQYF; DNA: TGTGCCAGCAGCCAGGGGCTGGGAGAGCAGTACTTC
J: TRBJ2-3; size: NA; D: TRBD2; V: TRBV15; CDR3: CATSRETAGGPGDTQYF; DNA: TGTGCCACCAGCAGAGAAACAGCGGGAGGGCCGGGAGATACGCAGTATTTT
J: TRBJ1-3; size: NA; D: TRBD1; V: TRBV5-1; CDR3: CASSLGTGPDPRNTIYF; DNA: TGCGCCAGCAGCTTGGGGACAGGGCCGGACCCCAGAAACACCATATATTTT
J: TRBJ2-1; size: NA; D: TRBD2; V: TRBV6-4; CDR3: CASSGEGGSSEQFF; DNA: TGTGCCAGCAGTGGAGAAGGCGGGAGCAGTGAGCAGTTCTTC
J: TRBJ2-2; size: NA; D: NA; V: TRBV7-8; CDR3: CASSLQGLSNTGELFF; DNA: TGTGCCAGCAGCTTACAAGGACTATCGAACACCGGGGAGCTGTTTTTT
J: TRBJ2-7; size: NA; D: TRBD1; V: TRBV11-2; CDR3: CASSPGTGGTYEQYF; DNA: TGTGCCAGCAGCCCTGGGACAGGGGGGACCTACGAGCAGTACTTC
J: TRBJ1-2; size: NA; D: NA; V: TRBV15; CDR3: CATSRAREELYGYTF; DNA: TGTGCCACCAGCAGAGCAAGGGAGGAACTTTATGGCTACACCTTC
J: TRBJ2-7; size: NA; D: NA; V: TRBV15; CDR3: CATSRGSRAGEQYF; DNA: TGTGCCACCAGCAGAGGTAGCAGGGCGGGGGAGCAGTACTTC
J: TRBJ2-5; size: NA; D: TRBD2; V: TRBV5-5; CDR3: CASSGGGAQETQYF; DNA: TGTGCCAGCAGCGGGGGAGGGGCTCAAGAGACCCAGTACTTC
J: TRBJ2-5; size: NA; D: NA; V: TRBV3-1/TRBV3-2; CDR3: CASSQKGKEPWGETQYF; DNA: TGTGCCAGCAGCCAAAAGGGGAAAGAACCCTGGGGAGAGACCCAGTACTTC
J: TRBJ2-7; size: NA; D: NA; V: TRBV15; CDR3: CATSRDSGYEQYF; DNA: TGTGCCACCAGCAGAGACAGCGGCTACGAGCAGTACTTC
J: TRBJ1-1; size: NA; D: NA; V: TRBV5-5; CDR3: CASSLEPGNTEAFF; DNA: TGTGCCAGCAGCTTGGAGCCGGGGAACACTGAAGCTTTCTTT
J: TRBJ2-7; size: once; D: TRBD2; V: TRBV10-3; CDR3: CATGRGEYEQYF; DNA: TGTGCCACTGGGAGGGGAGAATACGAGCAGTACTTC
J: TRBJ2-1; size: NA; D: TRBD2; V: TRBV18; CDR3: CASSPGLAFEQFF; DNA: TGTGCCAGCTCGCCGGGACTAGCCTTTGAGCAGTTCTTC
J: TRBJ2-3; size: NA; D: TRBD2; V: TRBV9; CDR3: CASSARIAGVGSDTQYF; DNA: TGTGCCAGCAGCGCACGCATAGCGGGAGTCGGATCAGATACGCAGTATTTT
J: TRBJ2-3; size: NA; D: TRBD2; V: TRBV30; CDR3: CAWSVTAGVADTQYF; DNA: TGTGCCTGGAGTGTAACAGCGGGAGTAGCAGATACGCAGTATTTT
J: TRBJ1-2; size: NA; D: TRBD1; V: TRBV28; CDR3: CASRRTGTGNVGGYTF; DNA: TGTGCCAGCAGAAGGACCGGGACAGGGAACGTTGGGGGCTACACCTTC
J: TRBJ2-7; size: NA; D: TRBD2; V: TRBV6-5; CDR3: CASSYRLAGPYEQYF; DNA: TGTGCCAGCAGTTATCGATTAGCGGGACCATACGAGCAGTACTTC
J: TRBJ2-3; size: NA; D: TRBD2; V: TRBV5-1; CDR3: CASSPSRTSGMVDTQYF; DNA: TGCGCCAGCAGCCCCTCGAGGACTAGCGGGATGGTAGATACGCAGTATTTT
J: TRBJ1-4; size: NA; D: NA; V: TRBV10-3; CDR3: CASAQGNEKLFF; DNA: TGTGCCTCCGCCCAGGGTAATGAAAAACTGTTTTTT
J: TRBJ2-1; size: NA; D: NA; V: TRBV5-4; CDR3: CASSPRSSGEQFF; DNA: TGTGCCAGCAGCCCACGGAGCAGCGGTGAGCAGTTCTTC
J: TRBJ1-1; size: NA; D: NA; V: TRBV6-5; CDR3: CASSRGGGNTEAFF; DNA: TGTGCCAGCAGCCGAGGGGGGGGGAACACTGAAGCTTTCTTT
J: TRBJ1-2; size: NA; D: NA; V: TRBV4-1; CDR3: CASSLRTETNNYGYTF; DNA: TGCGCCAGCAGCCTCCGGACAGAAACAAACAACTATGGCTACACCTTC
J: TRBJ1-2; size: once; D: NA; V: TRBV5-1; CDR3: CASSLLSGQDYGYTF; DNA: TGCGCCAGCAGCTTACTGTCAGGGCAGGACTATGGCTACACCTTC
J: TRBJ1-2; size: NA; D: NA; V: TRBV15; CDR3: CATSRVGAGGYTF; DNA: TGTGCCACCAGCAGAGTTGGGGCAGGCGGCTACACCTTC
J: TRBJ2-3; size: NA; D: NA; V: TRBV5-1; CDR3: CASSLAADSPTDTQYF; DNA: TGCGCCAGCAGCTTGGCTGCAGATTCCCCCACAGATACGCAGTATTTT
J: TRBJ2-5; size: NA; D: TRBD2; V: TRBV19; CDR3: CASSKGTSGTGETQYF; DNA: TGTGCCAGTAGTAAGGGTACTAGCGGGACCGGGGAGACCCAGTACTTC
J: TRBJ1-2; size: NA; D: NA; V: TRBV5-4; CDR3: CASSPDSYGYTF; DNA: TGTGCCAGCAGCCCTGACAGCTATGGCTACACCTTC
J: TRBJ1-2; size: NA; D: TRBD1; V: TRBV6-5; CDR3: CASSYEGANLNYGYTF; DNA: TGTGCCAGCAGTTACGAGGGGGCAAATCTTAACTATGGCTACACCTTC